The 6 T cell receptor beta chains below were found in one sample sequenced in a study of identical twins (dated by TCRdb to about 2016). The library was generated by 5' RACE. Reads for this sample came from an Illumina HiSeq 2000. TCRdb redid the processing of the public reads, applying fastp at Q25 and MiXCR, and retained in-frame beta chains. All rows with the same CDR3 protein become a single entry with the most common DNA and genes. Across this sample there are a few hundred thousand distinct CDR3 sequences, with roughly 9.5% seen only once. The ten largest clones capture 2.5% to 3.5% of the sample. The data also belong to a second study, concerning yellow fever vaccine responses in identical twins.

The sequenced sample was PBMCs. The receptor source for this set is a woman under 30 in good health.

This clonotype has at least ten counts. The gene calls are TRBV5-1 and TRBJ2-3; TRBD2 agrees at 7 bases. V was clipped by 0 bases and J by 3 bases; unmatched bases: 7. The CDR3 loop spans 16 amino acids. Germline values: CDR1 SGHRS, CDR2 YFSETQ. In DNA form, the CDR3 reads TGCGCCAGCAGCTTGGAAGGGCTAGCGGAGACAGATACGCAGTATTTT. Encoded protein: CASSLEGLAETDTQYF.

This clonotype was recorded many times. The V call is TRBV28, the J call TRBJ1-1; D is unresolved. The length of the CDR3 is 13 residues. In germline, CDR1 is MDHEN, CDR2 SYDVKM. The germline V and J ends were trimmed by 6 bases and 0 bases, with 8 bases remaining between them. The CDR3 DNA follows: TGTGCCAGCAGACCGCCGGTGAACACTGAAGCTTTCTTT. It specifies CASRPPVNTEAFF.

This clonotype was found a few times. The rearrangement joins TRBV27 to TRBJ1-4; D is undetermined. The length of the CDR3 is 13 residues. V was pared by 8 bases and J by 4 bases, with 11 bases between. Germline V gene lookup returns CDR1 MNHEY and CDR2 SMNVEV (reference sequence). CDR3 in DNA: TGTGCCAGCGCAGAGGCCCTTAATGAAAAACTGTTTTTT. Residues: CASAEALNEKLFF.

This clonotype was counted at least ten times. This rearrangement joins TRBV7-9 to TRBJ2-7, with TRBD2 identical over 7 bases. J was trimmed by 7 bases and V by 1 base; bases with no gene match: 4. The CDR3 covers 13 residues. CDR1 is SEHNR, CDR2 FQNEAQ, per germline (reference sequence). CDR3 coding DNA: TGTGCCAGCAGCTTAGGGGCGGGGGATGAGCAGTACTTC. Translating gives CASSLGAGDEQYF.

This rearrangement joins TRBV15 to TRBJ2-1, with D tentatively TRBD1 (6 bases). Germline CDR1 and CDR2: LNHNV and YYDKDF (reference sequence). The CDR3 totals 16 residues. The V gene lost 2 bases and the J gene lost 4 bases, with 15 bases spanning the gap. This chain's CDR3 is CATSRRTGIGYNEQFF. The CDR3 DNA reads as TGTGCCACCAGCAGAAGAACAGGGATTGGGTACAATGAGCAGTTCTTC.

The table lists this clonotype with a few counts. The chain joins TRBV20-1 to TRBJ2-2, with D perhaps matching TRBD2 (7 bases). The CDR3 has 14 residues. V lost 1 base, J lost 5 bases, and 11 bases lay in between. Germline V gives CDR1 DFQATT, CDR2 SNEGSKA (reference sequence). The CDR3 nucleotides are TGCAGTGCTAGAGTGGGGGGGGCTACCGGGGAGCTGTTTTTT. Translating it yields CSARVGGATGELFF.